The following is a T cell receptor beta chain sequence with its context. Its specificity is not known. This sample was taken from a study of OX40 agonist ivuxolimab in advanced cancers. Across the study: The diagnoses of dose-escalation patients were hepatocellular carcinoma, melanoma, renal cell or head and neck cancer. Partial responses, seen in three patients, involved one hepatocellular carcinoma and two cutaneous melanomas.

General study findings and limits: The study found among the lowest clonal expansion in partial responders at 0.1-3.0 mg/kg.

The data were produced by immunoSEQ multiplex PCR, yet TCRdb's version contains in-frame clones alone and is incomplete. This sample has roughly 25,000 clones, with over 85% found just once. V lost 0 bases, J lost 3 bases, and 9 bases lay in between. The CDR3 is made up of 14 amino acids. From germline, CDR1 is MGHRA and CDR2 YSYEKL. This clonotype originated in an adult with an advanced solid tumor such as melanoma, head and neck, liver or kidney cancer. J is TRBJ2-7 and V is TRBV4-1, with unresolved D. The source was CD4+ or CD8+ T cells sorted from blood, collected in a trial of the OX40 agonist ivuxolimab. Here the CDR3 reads CASSQDRWSYEQYF. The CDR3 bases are TGCGCCAGCAGCCAAGATCGCTGGAGCTACGAGCAGTACTTC.